This TCR beta chain was sequenced for a study of response to subunit inactivated influenza vaccine. Study outcomes and limitations: A suggestion made by the authors is that each seasonal influenza vaccination recruits few new T cells.

TCRdb re-called the RT-PCR reads with MiXCR, one entry per CDR3 protein. This sample yields roughly 670,000 distinct CDR3 sequences, of which around 13% are seen a single time; less than 8.5% belongs to the top ten. This clonotype has more than one count but fewer than ten. Antigen specificity is unknown. The junction departs from germline at one end; a sequencing error may be responsible. CDR1 SGHRS and CDR2 YFSETQ come from the germline V gene. This CDR3 region has 13 residues. This specimen was PBMCs from blood, taken roughly 2 weeks before vaccination. The receptor was isolated from a man between 45 and 60 years old who received an inactivated influenza vaccine. V is TRBV5-1 and J is TRBJ1-1, with a tentative D call TRBD1 (6 bases). The CDR3 nucleotides read TGCGCCAGCAGCTTGGCCCCTAAGTCAGGGGCGATCTTT. This gives the protein CASSLAPKSGAIF.